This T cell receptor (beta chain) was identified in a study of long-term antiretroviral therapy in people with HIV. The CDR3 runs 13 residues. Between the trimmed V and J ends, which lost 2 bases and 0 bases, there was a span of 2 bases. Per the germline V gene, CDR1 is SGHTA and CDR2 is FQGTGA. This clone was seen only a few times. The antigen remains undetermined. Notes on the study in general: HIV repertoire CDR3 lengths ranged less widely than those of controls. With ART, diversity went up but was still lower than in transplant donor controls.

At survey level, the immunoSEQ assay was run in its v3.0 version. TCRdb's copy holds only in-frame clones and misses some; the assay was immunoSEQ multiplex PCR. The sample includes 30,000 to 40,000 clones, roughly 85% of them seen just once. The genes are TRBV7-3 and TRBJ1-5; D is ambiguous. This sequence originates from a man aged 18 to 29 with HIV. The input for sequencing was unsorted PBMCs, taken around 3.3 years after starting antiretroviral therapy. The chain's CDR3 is CASSLDSNQPQHF. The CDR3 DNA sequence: TGTGCCAGCAGCTTAGATAGCAATCAGCCCCAGCATTTT.